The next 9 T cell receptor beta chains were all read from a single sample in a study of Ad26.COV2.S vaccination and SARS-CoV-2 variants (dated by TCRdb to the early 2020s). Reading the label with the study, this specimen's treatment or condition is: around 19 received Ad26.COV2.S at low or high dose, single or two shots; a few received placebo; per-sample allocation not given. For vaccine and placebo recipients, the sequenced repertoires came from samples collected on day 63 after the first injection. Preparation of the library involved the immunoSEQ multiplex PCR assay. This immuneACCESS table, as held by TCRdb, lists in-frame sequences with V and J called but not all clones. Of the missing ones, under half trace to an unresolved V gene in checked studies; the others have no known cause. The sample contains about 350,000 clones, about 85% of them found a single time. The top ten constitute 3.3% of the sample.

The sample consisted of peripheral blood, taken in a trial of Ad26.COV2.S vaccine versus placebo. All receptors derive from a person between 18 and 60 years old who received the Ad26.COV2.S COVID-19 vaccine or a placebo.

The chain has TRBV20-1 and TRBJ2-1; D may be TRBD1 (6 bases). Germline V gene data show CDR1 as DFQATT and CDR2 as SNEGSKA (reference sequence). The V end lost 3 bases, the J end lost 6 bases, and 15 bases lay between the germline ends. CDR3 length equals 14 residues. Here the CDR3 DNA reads TGCAGTGCTAGTGACAGGCCCCAACGCAATGAGCAGTTCTTC. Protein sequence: CSASDRPQRNEQFF.

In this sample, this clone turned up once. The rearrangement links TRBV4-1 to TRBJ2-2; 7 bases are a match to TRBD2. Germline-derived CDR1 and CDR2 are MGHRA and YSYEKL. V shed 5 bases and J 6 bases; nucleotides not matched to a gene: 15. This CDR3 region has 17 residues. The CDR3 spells CASSAIGPGGGAGELFF. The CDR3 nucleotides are TGCGCCAGCAGCGCCATCGGGCCGGGGGGAGGGGCCGGGGAGCTGTTTTTT.

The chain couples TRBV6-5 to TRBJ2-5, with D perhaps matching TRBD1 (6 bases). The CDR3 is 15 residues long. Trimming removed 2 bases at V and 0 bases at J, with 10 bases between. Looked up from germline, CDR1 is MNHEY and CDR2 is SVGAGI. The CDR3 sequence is CASSYGGGNQETQYF. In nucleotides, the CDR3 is TGTGCCAGCAGTTACGGGGGCGGAAACCAAGAGACCCAGTACTTC.

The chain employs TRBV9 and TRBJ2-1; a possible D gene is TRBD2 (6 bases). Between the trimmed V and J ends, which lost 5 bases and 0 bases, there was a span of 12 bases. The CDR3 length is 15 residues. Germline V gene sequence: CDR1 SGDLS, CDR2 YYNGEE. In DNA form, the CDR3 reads TGTGCCAGCAGAGAGACGGGAGCCTCCTACAATGAGCAGTTCTTC. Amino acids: CASRETGASYNEQFF.

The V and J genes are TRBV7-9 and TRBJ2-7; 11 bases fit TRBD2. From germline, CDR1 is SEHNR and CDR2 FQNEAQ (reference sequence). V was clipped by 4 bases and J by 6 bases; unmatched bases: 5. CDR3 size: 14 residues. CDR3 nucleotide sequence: TGTGCCAGCAGCTCTACTAGCGGGAGTGGCGAGCAGTACTTC. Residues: CASSSTSGSGEQYF.

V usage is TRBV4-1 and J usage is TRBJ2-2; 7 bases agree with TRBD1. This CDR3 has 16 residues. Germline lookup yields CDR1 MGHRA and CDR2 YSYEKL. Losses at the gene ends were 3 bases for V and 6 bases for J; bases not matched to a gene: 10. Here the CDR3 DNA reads TGCGCCAGCAGCCAGGAGAGGGGGCTTTATGCCGGGGAGCTGTTTTTT. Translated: CASSQERGLYAGELFF.

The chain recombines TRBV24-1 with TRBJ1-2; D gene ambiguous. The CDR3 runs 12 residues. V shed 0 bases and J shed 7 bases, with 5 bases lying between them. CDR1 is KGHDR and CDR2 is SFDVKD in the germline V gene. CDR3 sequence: CATSDLGVGYTF. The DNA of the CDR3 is TGTGCCACCAGTGATTTGGGGGTTGGCTACACCTTC.

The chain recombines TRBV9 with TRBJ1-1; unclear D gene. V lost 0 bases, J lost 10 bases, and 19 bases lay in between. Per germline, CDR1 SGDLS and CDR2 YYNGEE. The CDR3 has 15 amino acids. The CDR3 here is CASSVAASTKDGAFF. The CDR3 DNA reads TGTGCCAGCAGCGTAGCAGCAAGCACCAAGGACGGAGCTTTCTTT.

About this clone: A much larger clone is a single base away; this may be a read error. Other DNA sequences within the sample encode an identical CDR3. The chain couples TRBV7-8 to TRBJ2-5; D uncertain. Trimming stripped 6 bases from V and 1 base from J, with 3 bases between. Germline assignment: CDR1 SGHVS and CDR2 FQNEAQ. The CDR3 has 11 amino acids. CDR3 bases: TGTGCCAGCAGTTTCCAAGAGACCCAGTACTTC. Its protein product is CASSFQETQYF.